These T cell receptor beta chains were read from a single sample in a study of T cell responses to AZD1222 COVID-19 vaccine. Produced via immunoSEQ multiplex PCR; TCRdb's table is partial and in-frame only. This table holds 150,000 or so clones, over 75% found once. The input for sequencing was peripheral blood, taken on day 0 of AZD1222 vaccination. These receptors all stem from an adult in good health. Both conserved end residues are trimmed from each CDR3. A clone size is listed for some rows: how often the clone was seen (once, few, many), or a class if it is expanded.

TRBV9	NA	TRBJ2-1	ASSVAGTAKQF
TRBV10-2	NA	TRBJ1-4	AIQKGDNEKLF
TRBV14	NA	TRBJ2-5	ASSQVARALQETQY
TRBV7-2	NA	TRBJ2-3	ASSGWGSTDTQY
TRBV7-3	NA	TRBJ2-1	ASSYDRVINEQF
TRBV19	NA	TRBJ2-1	ASSSGLKYNEQF
TRBV6-4	few	TRBJ2-1	ASSEETSGPDEQF
TRBV7-2	NA	TRBJ2-3	ASSFQGPLFLDTQY
TRBV25-1	NA	TRBJ2-2	ASSKGQNTGELF
TRBV7-2	NA	TRBJ1-2	ASSFKQGEVGYT
TRBV6-4	NA	TRBJ2-2	ASSDPDRGRTGELF
TRBV28	NA	TRBJ2-5	ASSHPTTQETQY
TRBV29-1	NA	TRBJ2-6	SVGGAFSGANVLT
TRBV4-3	NA	TRBJ1-5	ASSQDANQPQH
TRBV4-1	NA	TRBJ2-3	ASSQEGPDTQY
TRBV27	NA	TRBJ2-6	ASRDTFLGANVLT
TRBV9	once	TRBJ2-7	ASSATSDSYEQY
TRBV19	NA	TRBJ2-7	ASSIYYGLAGGRAYEQY
TRBV5-4	NA	TRBJ2-7	ASSLGLPGQGVGWEQY
TRBV6-5	NA	TRBJ1-6	ASREGQYDNSPLH
TRBV11-2	NA	TRBJ2-3	ASSFEGDSTDTQY
TRBV30	once	TRBJ2-1	AWSPIAATSYNEQF
TRBV11-3	NA	TRBJ1-3	ASSAGRDSTIY
TRBV27	NA	TRBJ2-2	ASRGGTSAYTGELF
TRBV27	NA	TRBJ1-1	ASSLFDEYTEAF
TRBV4-1	NA	TRBJ1-1	ASSQKDYPVGAF
TRBV11-2	NA	TRBJ2-2	ASATQGNTGELF
TRBV7-9	NA	TRBJ2-1	ASSLASGQNNEQF
TRBV3-1/TRBV3-2	NA	TRBJ2-1	ASSRKGLAANEQF
TRBV6-4	NA	TRBJ2-1	ATSYKGGDEQF
TRBV7-9	NA	TRBJ1-2	ASSLIQGGYT
TRBV6-5	NA	TRBJ1-2	ASNGLGSGYT
TRBV3-1/TRBV3-2	NA	TRBJ2-2	ASSPAGGYGANTGELF
TRBV7-3	NA	TRBJ1-1	ASSSTGTGRVGMNTEAF
TRBV11-2	NA	TRBJ2-3	ASSRFTDTQY
TRBV4-3	NA	TRBJ2-3	ASSQVRAGDSTDTQY
TRBV19	NA	TRBJ2-3	ASSILPGFSTDTQY
TRBV25-1	once	TRBJ1-6	ASSESGQGVFSPLH
TRBV18	NA	TRBJ2-3	ASSRAVSSTDTQY
TRBV7-6	NA	TRBJ2-2	ASSGEGGPALGELF